This TCR beta chain derives from a study of blood T cell repertoires in COVID-19. For the study at large: Recovered Cohort 3 donors showed two negative PCRs, clearance, or symptom resolution. Sample material is recorded as cDNA or gDNA derived from T cells, B-cell-depleted T cells, or PBMCs.

Each participant's cohort was designated according to participant-reported clinical history. The CDR3 is made up of 15 amino acids. Per germline, CDR1 MNHEY and CDR2 SMNVEV (reference sequence). The ends were cut back, 4 bases at V and 0 bases at J, with 9 bases in the middle. As processed by the authors: It was from reference gene primer amplification that nucleated cell counts were estimated. Here immunoSEQ multiplex PCR was the method, and the copy in TCRdb shows in-frame clones only, minus some. Clonal size and the V and J genes are those of that table, whereas D and trimming came from the DNA. The repertoire includes over 110,000 clones, approximately 84% of them detected once, and roughly 4% sits in the top ten.

The chain employs TRBV27 and TRBJ2-2; perhaps TRBD1 as D (6 bases). The receptor's source is a man in his fifties or sixties in a cohort exposed to, infected with or recovered from COVID-19 (not recorded which). The sequenced material came from PBMCs or T cells enriched from blood (not recorded which). CDR3 nucleotides: TGTGCCAGCAGTTCACAGGGAACGAACACCGGGGAGCTGTTTTTT. This gives the protein CASSSQGTNTGELFF.